This T cell receptor (beta chain) was sequenced for a study of T cell repertoires in cytomegalovirus infection. Germline trimming cut 5 bases from V and 0 bases from J; bases unmatched to any gene: 5. The CDR3 has 15 residues. From germline, CDR1 is SGHAT and CDR2 FQNNGV. Study-level findings and limits: The ex vivo response showed dominance by HLA-C-restricted CMV-specific TCR beta clonotypes. Cumulative frequency (of public TCR beta family members) identified carriers of CMV plus the relevant HLA.

TCRdb recomputed calls from the reads with MiXCR, one row per CDR3 protein. The sample holds 570,000 or so distinct CDR3 sequences, under 45% seen once. The count of this clonotype is one. Its antigen is still unknown. The V call is TRBV11-2, the J call TRBJ2-3; 7 bases map to TRBD2. This specimen was cultured PBMCs, taken from culture after CMV antigen stimulation. The origin of this receptor is a human donor in good health (CMV status not recorded). Some clones in this sample may be carry-over from other donors' samples. In DNA form, the CDR3 reads TGTGCCAGCAGCCGAACTAGCGCGAGCACAGATACGCAGTATTTT. This translates into CASSRTSASTDTQYF.